What follows is one T cell receptor (beta chain) and its context. Per germline, CDR1 MNHEY and CDR2 SVGAGI. This CDR3 contains 14 residues. The V and J ends lost 7 bases and 4 bases respectively, with 14 bases between them. These data belong to a study of control samples from healthy donors and cancer patients. Clones were read by immunoSEQ multiplex PCR, and TCRdb kept only the in-frame ones, dropping some. There are some 150,000 clones in the sample; around 94% occur only once, and approximately 15% lies in the top ten. The sequenced sample consisted of PBMCs. The chain employs TRBV6-5 and TRBJ1-5, with a possible D match to TRBD1 (6 bases). This receptor was obtained from a man aged 55 to 70 with colorectal cancer. The CDR3 spells CASIRGGGNQPQHF. The CDR3 nucleotides are TGTGCCAGCATAAGGGGGGGAGGGAATCAGCCCCAGCATTTT.